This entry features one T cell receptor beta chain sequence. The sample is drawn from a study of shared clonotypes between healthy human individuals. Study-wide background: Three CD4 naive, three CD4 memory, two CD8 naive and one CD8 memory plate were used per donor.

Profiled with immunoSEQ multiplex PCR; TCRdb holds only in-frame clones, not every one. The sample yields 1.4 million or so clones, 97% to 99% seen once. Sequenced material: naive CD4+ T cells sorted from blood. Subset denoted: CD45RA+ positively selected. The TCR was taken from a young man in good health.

The CDR3 spells CASRTSGAPSELFF. CDR3 in DNA: TGTGCCAGCAGGACCTCAGGGGCGCCGTCTGAACTGTTTTTT. The chain combines TRBV28 with TRBJ1-4; D might be TRBD1 (6 bases). V lost 6 bases, J lost 12 bases, and 20 bases lay in between. The CDR3 is 14 amino acids. Germline CDR1 and CDR2: MDHEN and SYDVKM.